A selection of T cell receptor beta chains follows, all from one sample in a study of T cells in tuberculosis. Profiled with immunoSEQ multiplex PCR; TCRdb holds only in-frame clones, not every one. The sample yields about 88,000 clones, roughly 93% seen once. Sequencing input: CD1b-GMM tetramer-negative cells sorted from PBMCs. The receptor source for this set is an adult woman with latent tuberculosis. Both conserved end residues are part of each CDR3. The D gene is left open where the match is weak. Clone size appears in some rows only: once, few, many, or a class for an expanded clone.

V	length	D	size	J	DNA	CDR3
TRBV6-5	15	TRBD1	NA	TRBJ2-2	TGTGCCAGCAGTTATGACAGGGCGAACACCGGGGAGCTGTTTTTT	CASSYDRANTGELFF
TRBV10-3	14	TRBD1	few	TRBJ2-1	TGTGCTACCGTCCCGGGACAGGGGGCGCATGAGCAGTTCTTC	CATVPGQGAHEQFF
TRBV7-2	15	NA	NA	TRBJ2-1	TGTGCCAGCAGCCTAGGACCCATCTTAGGGGGTGAGCAGTTCTTC	CASSLGPILGGEQFF
TRBV4-1	16	TRBD2	NA	TRBJ2-5	TGCGCCAGCAGCCTCCGGACTAGCGGGGATACAGAGACCCAGTACTTC	CASSLRTSGDTETQYF
TRBV27	16	TRBD1	NA	TRBJ2-7	TGTGCCAGCAGTATCCTCCCGGGACAGGGGACACCCGAGCAGTACTTC	CASSILPGQGTPEQYF
TRBV9	16	TRBD1	NA	TRBJ2-3	TGTGCCAGCAGCCTCTTAGGGACAGGAGCCACAGATACGCAGTATTTT	CASSLLGTGATDTQYF
TRBV18	15	TRBD1	NA	TRBJ1-1	TGTGCCAGCTCGCAAAAACGACAGGGATGGACTGAAGCTTTCTTT	CASSQKRQGWTEAFF
TRBV11-3	19	TRBD1	NA	TRBJ1-2	TGTGCCAGCAGCTTAGATTTGCCAAACTCCGGGACAGGGTTGGGTGGCTACACCTTC	CASSLDLPNSGTGLGGYTF
TRBV6-1	14	TRBD2	NA	TRBJ2-5	TGTGCCAGCAGCACCCTAGCGGGGGTTGAGACCCAGTACTTC	CASSTLAGVETQYF
TRBV13	15	NA	once	TRBJ1-4	TGTGCCAGCAGCCGTGGACAATGGCTAGGGGAAAAACTGTTTTTT	CASSRGQWLGEKLFF
TRBV28	16	NA	NA	TRBJ1-1	TGTGCCAGCAGTCTCGCATCCAGGGTTGGGAACACTGAAGCTTTCTTT	CASSLASRVGNTEAFF
TRBV5-1	18	TRBD2	NA	TRBJ2-3	TGCGCCAGCAGCTTGGGGGGACTAGCGGGGACTAGGACAGATACGCAGTATTTT	CASSLGGLAGTRTDTQYF
TRBV7-2	14	NA	NA	TRBJ1-5	TGTGCCAGCAGCTTAGACGGGTTAAGTCAGCCCCAGCATTTT	CASSLDGLSQPQHF
TRBV15	14	NA	NA	TRBJ1-1	TGTGCCACCAGCAGAGCACAGGGCCAGACTGAAGCTTTCTTT	CATSRAQGQTEAFF
TRBV19	15	NA	NA	TRBJ2-3	TGTGCCAGTAGTATCAGAGCGGTGTCCCCAGATACGCAGTATTTT	CASSIRAVSPDTQYF
TRBV7-2	15	TRBD1	NA	TRBJ2-7	TGTGCCAGCAGCTTAGTCCAGGGGGCGGTGGACGAGCAGTACTTC	CASSLVQGAVDEQYF
TRBV5-1	18	TRBD1	once	TRBJ1-1	TGCGCCAGCAGCTTTCCGGGACAGGGTGTTGGTACGGACACTGAAGCTTTCTTT	CASSFPGQGVGTDTEAFF
TRBV27	14	TRBD1	once	TRBJ2-1	TGTGCCAGCACACGGGACAGGGGTTCCAATGAGCAGTTCTTC	CASTRDRGSNEQFF
TRBV11-2	15	NA	NA	TRBJ2-5	TGTGCCAGCAGCTTAGCGGACACTACACGAGAGACCCAGTACTTC	CASSLADTTRETQYF
TRBV5-1	14	NA	NA	TRBJ2-1	TGCGCCAGCAGCTGGTTAGCGTCCTACAATGAGCAGTTCTTC	CASSWLASYNEQFF